This TCR beta chain was captured in a study of T cell repertoires in ileal Crohn's disease. TCRB immunosequencing input was roughly 500 nanograms of biopsy DNA per sample. Generated by immunoSEQ multiplex PCR, the TCRdb table keeps only in-frame clones and is missing some. The profile shows about 5,600 clones, around 85% of them singletons. CDR3 length: 16 residues. Germline CDR1 is SGHRS and CDR2 is YFSETQ. V was clipped by 3 bases and J by 6 bases; unmatched bases: 9. This clonotype originated in an adult with Crohn's disease. The sample taken for sequencing was ileal tissue. The rearrangement uses TRBV5-1 and TRBJ2-2; TRBD1 aligns across 9 bases. The CDR3 bases are TGCGCCAGCAGCTGGGACAGGGTCGGGAGCGCCGGGGAGCTGTTTTTT. It yields the protein CASSWDRVGSAGELFF.